The clone carrying this T cell receptor (beta chain) was seen at least ten times. These data belong to a study of T cells in Graves' hyperthyroidism and ophthalmopathy. Trimming at V came to 3 bases and at J to 4 bases, leaving 20 bases not matched to a gene. The CDR3 extends over 20 amino acids. Amplified regions were TCR beta CDR3 sequences from RNA transcripts. An initial round of RT-PCR targeting the TCR CDR3 relied on the HTBI primer set. TCRdb re-derived calls from the multiplex PCR reads in MiXCR, one entry per CDR3 protein. Here the sample spans hundreds of thousands of distinct CDR3 sequences, less than 15% being singletons.

The specimen was blood. The chain joins TRBV12-3 or TRBV12-4 to TRBJ2-2, with 7 bases aligning to TRBD2. This TCR was recovered from a woman aged 18-35 years with Graves' hyperthyroidism. CDR3 in DNA: TGTGCCAGCAGTTTGATCGGGGGGTGGGAGACTACCGCGTTCACCGGGGAGCTGTTTTTT. The encoded protein is CASSLIGGWETTAFTGELFF.